This entry lists 9 T cell receptor beta chains sequenced from one sample in a study of CD8+CD57+ T cells in acquired aplastic anemia (dated by TCRdb to the late 2010s). Instrument used: Illumina HiSeq 2000. TCR beta VDJ combination and CDR3 sequence profiling used genomic DNA as the template. The public sequencing data were trimmed at Q25 with fastp and processed into clonotypes with MiXCR by TCRdb, which kept only in-frame beta chains. Each entry merges the rows of one CDR3 protein and shows their most common DNA and genes. The sample profile shows about 180,000 distinct CDR3 sequences; roughly 50% of them were found once. Around 1.8% of the sample is held by the ten biggest clonotypes. Flow cytometry had shown CD8+CD57+ cell expansion in the patients selected for sequencing. Sequenced sample: sorted CD4+, CD8+, or CD8+CD57+ T cells (not recorded which) from PBMCs. Receptor source: a human donor with aplastic anemia.

The chain combines TRBV10-3 with TRBJ1-1, with a possible D match to TRBD1 (5 bases). Trimming took 5 bases from V and 2 from J, leaving 12 bases between them. Germline loops: CDR1 ENHRY, CDR2 SYGVKD. The CDR3 totals 14 residues. The CDR3 DNA is TGTGCCATCAGTCCGGGGCCTGGAAACACTGAAGCTTTCTTT. Its translation is CAISPGPGNTEAFF.

Only a few counts were recorded for this clonotype. The rearrangement uses TRBV4-3 and TRBJ2-2; 9 positions agree with TRBD1. The CDR3 runs 17 residues. Germline V gene sequence: CDR1 LGHNA, CDR2 YSLEER. The V gene end was trimmed by 6 bases and the J gene end by 1 base; junction bases not matched to a gene: 9. The CDR3 DNA reads as TGCGCCAGCAGACAATTACAGGGGGCCCTGAACACCGGGGAGCTGTTTTTT. It translates to CASRQLQGALNTGELFF.

About this clonotype: This CDR3 fails to terminate in the conserved phenylalanine or tryptophan, so it likely reflects a read error. This chain links TRBV5-1 with TRBJ2-7; 7 bases fit TRBD2. Germline CDR1 is SGHRS and CDR2 is YFSETQ. This CDR3 has 18 amino acids. J lost 1 base, V lost 0 bases, and 13 bases had no gene match. Here the CDR3 DNA reads TGCGCCAGCAGCTTGGCCACCCCCTCCGGACTAGGGTCCTACGAGCAGTACTCC. Its translation is CASSLATPSGLGSYEQYS.

The chain recombines TRBV13 with TRBJ2-7; D is ambiguous. Germline CDR1 and CDR2: PRHDT and FYEKMQ (reference sequence). This CDR3 has 14 residues. V gave up 5 bases and J gave up 6 bases, with 17 bases separating them. The CDR3 is CASSNGPSVGEQYF. The CDR3 coding sequence is TGTGCCAGCAGCAACGGACCCAGTGTGGGCGAGCAGTACTTC.

This clonotype came up a few times. The chain has TRBV29-1 and TRBJ2-5; D not certain. The V gene lost 0 bases and the J gene lost 5 bases, with 7 bases spanning the gap. The CDR3 runs to 12 residues. Germline values: CDR1 SQVTM, CDR2 ANQGSEA. DNA of the CDR3: TGCAGCGTTGAAGAGGGTGGCGAGACCCAGTACTTC. Residues: CSVEEGGETQYF.

This chain connects TRBV6-2 or TRBV6-3 to TRBJ2-1, with 7 bases lining up with TRBD2. The CDR3 consists of 14 residues. V was pared by 8 bases and J by 9 bases, with 13 bases of the junction left unmatched. Germline V gives CDR1 MNHEY, CDR2 SVGEGT. The CDR3 sequence is CASRLGGGDGEQFF. The CDR3 coding sequence is TGTGCCAGCCGATTGGGTGGGGGGGATGGTGAGCAGTTCTTC.

The V call is TRBV9, the J call TRBJ1-6; D is ambiguous. Germline CDR1 SGDLS, CDR2 YYNGEE. The CDR3 runs to 14 residues. Trimming removed 0 bases at V and 6 bases at J, with 7 bases between. The CDR3 sequence is CASSVADRNSPLHF. In DNA, the CDR3 is TGTGCCAGCAGCGTAGCGGACCGTAATTCACCCCTCCACTTT.

There are many counts of this clonotype. V gene TRBV15 combines with J gene TRBJ1-2; a weak D match, TRBD1 (5 bases). Trimming stripped 3 bases from V and 2 bases from J, with 22 bases between. The germline gives CDR1 LNHNV, CDR2 YYDKDF (reference sequence). The CDR3 has 18 residues. The CDR3 reads CATSSRGLGTDANYGYTF. The CDR3 DNA follows: TGTGCCACCAGCAGTCGGGGGTTAGGGACCGACGCCAACTATGGCTACACCTTC.

This clonotype occurred many times. The chain couples TRBV9 to TRBJ2-3; D is unclear. The CDR3 is made up of 16 amino acids. Germline lookup yields CDR1 SGDLS and CDR2 YYNGEE. Trimming left V 2 bases short and J 2 bases short, with 15 bases between. The DNA for the CDR3 is TGTGCCAGCAGCGTTCAGTCTTCCCCTACCACAGATACGCAGTATTTT. Translated: CASSVQSSPTTDTQYF.